This T cell receptor (beta chain) was sequenced in a study of blood T cell repertoires in COVID-19 (dated by TCRdb to about 2020). In the study overall: The collaborator samples originated in the United States, Italy and Spain and spanned the acute and convalescent phases of COVID-19. The material from the prospective study consisted of cDNA or gDNA derived from T cells, B-cell-depleted T cells, or PBMCs. The dataset comprised deeply sampled blood TCRbeta repertoires from subjects exposed to, actively infected with, or recovered from COVID-19. The repertoires were released in a freely available public database meant as a resource for research on the immune response to SARS-CoV-2. The samples were drawn from the first 160 participants of the ongoing ImmuneRACE study and from over a thousand subjects provided by 6 global collaborators. Sample metadata almost always included a de-identified subject ID, COVID-19 status, age in years and sex. Where available, HLA class I and class II types were obtained from metadata supplied by the sample provider rather than from assay-based typing. Beyond this particular receptor, the publication reports: The amount of clinical and demographic metadata varied by source and participant and was provided uncurated.

TCRbeta CDR3 regions were amplified from genomic DNA by means of the immunoSEQ Assay, a bias-controlled multiplex PCR. Turning to the authors' computational methods: Nucleated cell counts per sample were estimated from amplification of reference gene primers within the assay. To quantify the absolute abundance of each unique TCRbeta CDR3 rearrangement, sequence reads were collapsed and filtered. For each sample, productive Simpson clonality was calculated as the square root of Simpson's diversity index over productive rearrangements. In its TCRdb copy, this immuneACCESS table keeps in-frame sequences only and misses some clones. Where compared with another copy, unresolved V genes explain less than half of these, and the others have no known cause. V and J calls and clone size are those listed in that table; D and trimming were worked out from the DNA. This sample lists 45,000 or so clones; almost 90% were detected once. Jointly, the top ten make up roughly an eighth of the sample.

The junction carries 8 bases between V and J, which are trimmed by 0 bases and 5 bases respectively. According to the germline V gene (reference sequence), CDR1 reads LGHDT and CDR2 reads YNNKEL. The CDR3 spans 15 residues, from the cysteine through the phenylalanine. Only the CDR3 region is kept as DNA, spanning 45 bases read in frame from base 1. Whole blood was collected in K2EDTA tubes by collaborating institutions according to the institutions' own protocols. Collaborator samples were shipped for TCRbeta analysis as frozen whole blood, isolated PBMCs, or DNA extracted from either sample type. In the case of this clone: Its antigen specificity is not known. The sample holds no much larger clone one base away, and base qualities are not on file.

The V and J genes are TRBV3-1 (or the pseudogene TRBV3-2) and TRBJ1-6; the D region possibly corresponds to TRBD1 (5 bases align). The TCR comes from a human donor in a cohort sampled during active COVID-19. Material: peripheral blood. The nucleotide sequence reads TGTGCCAGCAGCCAAGATGGGGCAGATAATTCACCCCTCCACTTT. It codes for CASSQDGADNSPLHF.